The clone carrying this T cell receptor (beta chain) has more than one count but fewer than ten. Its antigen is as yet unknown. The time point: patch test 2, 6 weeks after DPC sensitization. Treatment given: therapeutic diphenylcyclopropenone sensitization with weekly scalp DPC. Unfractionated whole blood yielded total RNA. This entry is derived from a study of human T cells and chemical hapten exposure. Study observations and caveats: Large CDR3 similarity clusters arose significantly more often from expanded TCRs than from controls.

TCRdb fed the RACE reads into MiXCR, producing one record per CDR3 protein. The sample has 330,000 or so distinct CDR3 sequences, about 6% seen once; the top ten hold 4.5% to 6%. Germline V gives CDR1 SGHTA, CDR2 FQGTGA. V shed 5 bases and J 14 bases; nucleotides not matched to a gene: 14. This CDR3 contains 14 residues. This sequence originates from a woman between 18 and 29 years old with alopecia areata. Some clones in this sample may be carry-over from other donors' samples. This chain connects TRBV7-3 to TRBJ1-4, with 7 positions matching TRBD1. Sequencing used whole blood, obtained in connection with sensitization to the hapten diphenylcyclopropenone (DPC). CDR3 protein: CASSRNEQGRRLFF. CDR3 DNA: TGTGCCAGCAGCCGTAATGAACAGGGGAGGAGGCTGTTTTTT.